This T cell receptor beta chain was sequenced in a study of OX40 agonist ivuxolimab in advanced cancers. Study background: Hepatocellular carcinoma, melanoma, renal cell or head and neck cancer was diagnosed in the dose-escalation patients. Partial responses were observed in three patients, of whom one had hepatocellular carcinoma and two had cutaneous melanoma.

Produced via immunoSEQ multiplex PCR; TCRdb's table is partial and in-frame only. Of about 18,000 clones listed, 70% to 90% are singletons. A word on this clone: Its antigen is not identified.

Study observations and caveats: Also present in some nonresponders was a low level of normalized T-cell clonal expansion.

The V gene's germline CDR1 is MNHNY and CDR2 SVGAGI (reference sequence). The CDR3 extends over 14 amino acids. V was pared by 5 bases and J by 3 bases, with 12 bases between. This clonotype was sampled from an adult with an advanced solid tumor such as melanoma, head and neck, liver or kidney cancer. The starting material was CD4+ or CD8+ T cells sorted from blood, obtained in a trial of the OX40 agonist ivuxolimab. The rearrangement links TRBV6-6 to TRBJ2-3, with D unclear. The CDR3 loop reads CASSLRRGTDTQYF. As DNA, the CDR3 is TGTGCCAGCAGTCTCCGTCGTGGGACAGATACGCAGTATTTT.